This T cell receptor beta chain stems from a study of T cell repertoires in cytomegalovirus infection. This clonotype was recorded at least ten times. Its antigen is not known. General study results and limits: HLA-C-restricted, CMV-specific TCR beta clonotypes were dominant ex vivo.

TCRdb itself ran the reads through MiXCR, one entry per CDR3 protein. Among about 27,000 distinct CDR3 sequences listed, around 19% were seen once. Sequenced here: CD8+ T cells from cultured PBMCs, sampled from culture after CMV antigen stimulation. This receptor was identified in a human donor in good health (CMV status not recorded). Some clones in this sample may be carry-over from other donors' samples.

Written as DNA, the CDR3 is TGTGCCAGCAGCCGGGGACAGGGTTACAATGAGCAGTTCTTC. The encoded protein is CASSRGQGYNEQFF. The rearrangement joins TRBV7-9 to TRBJ2-1, with TRBD1 identical over 9 bases. The junction had 3 bases not matched to a gene; V was cut back by 5 bases and J by 4 bases. This CDR3 is 14 amino acids long. Germline CDR1 is SEHNR and CDR2 is FQNEAQ (reference sequence).